The present entry profiles one TCR beta chain with its context. The sample is drawn from a study of control samples from healthy donors and cancer patients. Profiled with immunoSEQ multiplex PCR; TCRdb holds only in-frame clones, not every one. Among 150,000 to 200,000 clones listed, around 96% were seen once. Germline lookup yields CDR1 SQVTM and CDR2 ANQGSEA. The J segment lost 2 bases and the V segment lost 8 bases, leaving 11 bases of the junction unmatched. This CDR3 is built from 15 residues. The sequencing sample was made of blood. The sequence was obtained from a woman aged 40 to 50 in good health. J is TRBJ2-5 and V is TRBV29-1, with 10 bases identical to TRBD1. CDR3 in amino acids: CSFTARGQGQETQYF. Here the CDR3 DNA reads TGCAGCTTCACAGCTCGGGGACAGGGGCAAGAGACCCAGTACTTC.